This T cell receptor beta chain was found in a study of blood T cell repertoires in COVID-19. Trimming stripped 0 bases from V and 3 bases from J, with 16 bases between. The CDR3 is 17 amino acids. In germline, CDR1 is LGHNA, CDR2 YNFKEQ. Assay: immunoSEQ multiplex PCR; the TCRdb copy retains only in-frame clones and omits some. The table shows approximately 200,000 clones, with about 82% occurring only once. This sequence originates from a woman under 40 with acute or convalescent COVID-19. The rearrangement joins TRBV4-2 to TRBJ2-3; D is perhaps TRBD2 (7 bases). Material for sequencing was peripheral blood. The CDR3 DNA reads as TGTGCCAGCAGCCAAGATTCAGGGGAGGGGCGTACAGATACGCAGTATTTT. It yields the protein CASSQDSGEGRTDTQYF.